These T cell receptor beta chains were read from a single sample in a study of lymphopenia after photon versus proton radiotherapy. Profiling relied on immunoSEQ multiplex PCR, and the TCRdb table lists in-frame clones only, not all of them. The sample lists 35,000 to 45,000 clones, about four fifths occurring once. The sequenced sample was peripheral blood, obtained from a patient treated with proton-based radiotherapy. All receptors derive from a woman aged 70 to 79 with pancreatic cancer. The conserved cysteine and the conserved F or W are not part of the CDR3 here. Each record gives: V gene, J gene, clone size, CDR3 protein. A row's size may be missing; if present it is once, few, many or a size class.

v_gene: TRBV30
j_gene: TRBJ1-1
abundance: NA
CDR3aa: ASNRDRGIEAF

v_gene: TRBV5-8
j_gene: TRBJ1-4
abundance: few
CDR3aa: ASSSRPTEKLF

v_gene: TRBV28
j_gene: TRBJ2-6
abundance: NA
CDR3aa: ASSRRSGANVLT

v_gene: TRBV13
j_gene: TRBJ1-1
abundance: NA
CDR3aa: ASSRGTGGTEAF

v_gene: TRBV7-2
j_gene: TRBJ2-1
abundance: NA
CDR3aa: ASSTRQGANEQF

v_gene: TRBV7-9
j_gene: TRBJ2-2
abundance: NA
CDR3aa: ASSPRDKVAGELF

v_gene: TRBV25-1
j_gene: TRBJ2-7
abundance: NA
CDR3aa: ASSEQGSSYEQY

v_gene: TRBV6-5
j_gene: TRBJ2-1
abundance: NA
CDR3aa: ASSYAQRYNEQF

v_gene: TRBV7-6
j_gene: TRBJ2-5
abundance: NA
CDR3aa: ASSRGLAGPLNIVETQY

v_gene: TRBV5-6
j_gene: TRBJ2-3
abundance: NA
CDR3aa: ASSAGISTDTQY

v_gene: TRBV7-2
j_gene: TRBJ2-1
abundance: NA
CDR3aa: ASSATSGRNEQF

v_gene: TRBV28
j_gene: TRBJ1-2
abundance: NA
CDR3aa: ASSSRGPGYT

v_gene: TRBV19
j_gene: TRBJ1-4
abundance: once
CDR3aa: ASSTVGQGTGEKLF

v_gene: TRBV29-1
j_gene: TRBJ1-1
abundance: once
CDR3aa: SVYYVGQITEAF

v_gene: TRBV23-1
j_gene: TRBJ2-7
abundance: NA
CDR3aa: ASSQLPASSYEQY

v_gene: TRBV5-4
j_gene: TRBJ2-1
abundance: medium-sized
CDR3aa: ASSLAGGLAVDEQF

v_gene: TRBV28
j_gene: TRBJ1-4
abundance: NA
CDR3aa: ASSPQGPANEKLF

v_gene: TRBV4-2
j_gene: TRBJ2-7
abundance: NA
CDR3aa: ASSQALAGGSYEQY

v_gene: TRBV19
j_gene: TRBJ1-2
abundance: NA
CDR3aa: ATSGGPAVRYT

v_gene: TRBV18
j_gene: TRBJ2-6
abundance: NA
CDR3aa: ASSPSGGGSGANVLT

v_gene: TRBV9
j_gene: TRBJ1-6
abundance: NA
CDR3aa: ASSETEYNSPLH

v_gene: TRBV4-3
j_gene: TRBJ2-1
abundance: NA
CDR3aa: ASSQGASGPSFNEQF

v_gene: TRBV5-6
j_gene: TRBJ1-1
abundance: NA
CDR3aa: ASSFGRGAEAF

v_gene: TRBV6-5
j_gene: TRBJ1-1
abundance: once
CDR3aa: ASREGAANTEAF

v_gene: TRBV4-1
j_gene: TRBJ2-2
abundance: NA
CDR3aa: ASSQGPVGGELF

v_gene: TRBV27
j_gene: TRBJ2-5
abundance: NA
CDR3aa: ASSFIGTSGGVSQETQY

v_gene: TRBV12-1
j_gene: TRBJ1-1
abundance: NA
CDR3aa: ASSFGRDRENTEAF

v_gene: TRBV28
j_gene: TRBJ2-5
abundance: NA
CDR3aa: ASSFYKGQKGTQY

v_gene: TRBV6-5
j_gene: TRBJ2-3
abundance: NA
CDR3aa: ASSPGGSTDTQY

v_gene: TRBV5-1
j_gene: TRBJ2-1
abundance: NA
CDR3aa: ASSGKDREGDHEQF

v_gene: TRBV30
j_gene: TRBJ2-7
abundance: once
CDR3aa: AWSVRGPRTSGSQQY

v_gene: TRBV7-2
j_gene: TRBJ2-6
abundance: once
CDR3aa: ASSLEGSSGANVLT

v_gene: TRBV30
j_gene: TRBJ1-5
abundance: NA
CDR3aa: AWNRGQSNQPQH

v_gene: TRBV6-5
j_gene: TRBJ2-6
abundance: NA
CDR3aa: ASTIRISGANVLT

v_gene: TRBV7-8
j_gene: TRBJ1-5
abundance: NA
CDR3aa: ASSLPSSGVGRLNQPQH

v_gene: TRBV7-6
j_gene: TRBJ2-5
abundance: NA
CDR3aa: ASSLPPLTAGRGQETQY

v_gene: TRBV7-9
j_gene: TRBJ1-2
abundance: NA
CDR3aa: ASSPPRGSGYT

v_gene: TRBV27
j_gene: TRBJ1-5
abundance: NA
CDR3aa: ASSSTGAGNQPQH

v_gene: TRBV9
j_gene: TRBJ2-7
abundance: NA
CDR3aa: ASSVGLRNSYEQY

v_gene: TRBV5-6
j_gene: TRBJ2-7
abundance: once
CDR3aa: ASSLGAFKSYEQY

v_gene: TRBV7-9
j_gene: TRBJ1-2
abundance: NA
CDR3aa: ASSPKGPFGYGYT

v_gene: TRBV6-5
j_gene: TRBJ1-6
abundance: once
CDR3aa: ASSSGGDSPLH

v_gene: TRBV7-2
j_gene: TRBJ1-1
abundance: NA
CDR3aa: ASSLGRDREGTEAF

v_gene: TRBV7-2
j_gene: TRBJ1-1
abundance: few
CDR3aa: ASRPRGTEAF

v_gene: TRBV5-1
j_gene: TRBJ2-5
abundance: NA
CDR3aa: ASSLEGVFGGRQY